The following is a T cell receptor (beta chain) sequence with its context. Its antigen is currently not known. One base away there is no much larger clone; base qualities are not given. CDR1 and CDR2 were assigned from the germline V gene as SGHVS and FQNEAQ. Reading from cysteine to phenylalanine, the CDR3 counts 15 amino acids. Only CDR3 DNA is held: 45 bases, read in frame from base 1. V is reduced by 2 bases and J by 8 bases, leaving a spacing of 16 bases between them. The data were obtained in a study of a mutant IDH1 vaccine in newly diagnosed glioma (dated by TCRdb to the early 2020s). General notes on the study: Across visits V03 through V10, patients got a total of eight vaccinations, given in weeks 1, 3, 5, 7, 11, 15, 19 and 23. Vaccination was initiated 4-6 weeks after radiotherapy alone, or concurrently with temozolomide cycles in the chemotherapy-containing groups. Of the 32 treated patients, around 60% were male and 37.5% were female, and the mean age was about 40 years. Longitudinal TCRB deep sequencing was done for 25 to 30 treated patients, wherever samples were available for exploratory analyses. Six visits were used for peripheral blood collection: V03 (baseline), V05, V07, V10, V12 and V13. Prior to enrollment, standard therapy consisting of radiotherapy alone, temozolomide alone, or radiochemotherapy with temozolomide had been administered to patients, with the combination being received by most patients. The study at large found these results: Selection of PBMC samples for TCRB deep sequencing was based on availability. It was noted by the authors that analyses of patient blood samples could not be reproduced owing to sample limitations. Across multiple MHC alleles, vaccine-induced immune responses were seen in more than 90% of patients. No apparent relationship was observed between pseudoprogression and alterations in the top peripheral T cell clonotypes detected by TCRB sequencing.

The library was made by the immunoSEQ multiplex PCR assay. The hsTCRB Kit was used according to the manufacturer's protocol to amplify rearranged TCR beta chain sequences. Sequencing of TCRB libraries was carried out on an Illumina MiSeq. In the authors' own workflow: The kit vendor's proprietary platform handled demultiplexing, trimming and gene mapping. TCRdb mirrors the immuneACCESS table, restricted to in-frame sequences. Some clones are absent from its copies; in checked studies, under half trace to an unresolved V gene, and the reason for the others is unknown. That table furnishes V, J and clone size, whereas the DNA furnished D and trimming. The sample table lists roughly 62,000 clones, 70% to 90% of them with a count of one. The ten largest clones represent 1.9% of the sample. The time point label corresponds to: week 11, during vaccination. A 20-mer mutant IDH1 peptide at 300 micrograms in Montanide made up each vaccine dose, which was injected subcutaneously together with topical imiquimod. All donors had newly diagnosed IDH1-mutant astrocytomas of WHO grade 3 or 4 that showed loss of nuclear ATRX. The samples were drawn from NOA16, a multicentre, single-arm, open-label phase I trial in Germany that tested a mutant IDH1 peptide vaccine in humans for the first time. Genomic DNA for TCRB sequencing was extracted from EDTA blood using the DNeasy Blood and Tissue Kit.

The sequence derives from a man in his forties with glioma. Specimen: PBMCs, collected from a glioma patient whose treatment included an IDH1 peptide vaccine. The rearranged segments are TRBV7-8 and TRBJ1-3, with TRBD1 perhaps the D gene, on 6 matching bases. The DNA sequence follows: TGTGCCAGCAGCTTAACTTCTCTCTCAGGGGACACCATATATTTT. Translation gives CASSLTSLSGDTIYF.